This TCR beta chain was sequenced for a study of cytomegalovirus exposure and HLA in healthy donors. Study details: Tens of millions of unique TCRs from HLA-typed donors made up an early data release.

This CDR3 comprises 14 residues. V gave up 0 bases and J gave up 6 bases; unmatched junction bases: 2. Germline CDR1 and CDR2: SGHRS and YFSETQ. A multiplex PCR was run with 60 Vbeta primers and 13 Jbeta primers. The method was immunoSEQ multiplex PCR; TCRdb's version includes in-frame clones alone and lacks a portion of them. The sample records 150,000 to 200,000 clones, roughly 80% being singletons. The material sequenced was PBMCs. This sequence originates from a woman aged 40 to 50 in good health and CMV-seronegative. V and J are TRBV5-1 and TRBJ2-1; 8 bases map to TRBD2. The CDR3 spells CASSLGAGANEQFF. CDR3 nucleotide sequence: TGCGCCAGCAGCTTGGGAGCGGGGGCCAATGAGCAGTTCTTC.